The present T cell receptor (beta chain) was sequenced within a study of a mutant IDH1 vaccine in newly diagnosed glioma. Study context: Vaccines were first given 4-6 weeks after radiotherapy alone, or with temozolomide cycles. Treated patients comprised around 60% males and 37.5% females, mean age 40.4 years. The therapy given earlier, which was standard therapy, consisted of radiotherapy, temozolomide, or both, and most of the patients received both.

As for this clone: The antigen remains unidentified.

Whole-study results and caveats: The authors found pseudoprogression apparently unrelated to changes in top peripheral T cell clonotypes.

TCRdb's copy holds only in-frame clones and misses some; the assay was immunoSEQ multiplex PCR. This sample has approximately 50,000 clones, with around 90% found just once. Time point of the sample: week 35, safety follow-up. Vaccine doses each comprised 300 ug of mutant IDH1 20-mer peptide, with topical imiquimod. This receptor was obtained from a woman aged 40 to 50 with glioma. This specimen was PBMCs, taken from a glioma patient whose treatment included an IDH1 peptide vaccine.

This CDR3 is CASKGTLQETQYF. DNA for the CDR3: TGTGCCAGCAAGGGGACACTCCAAGAGACCCAGTACTTC. The chain employs TRBV2 and TRBJ2-5; weak D call: TRBD1 (6 bases). The V end was cut by 7 bases, the J end by 1 base, with 10 bases between. The CDR3 is 13 amino acids. Germline V CDR1 and CDR2: SNHLY, FYNNEI.